This TCR beta chain derives from a study of blood T cell repertoires in COVID-19. Study-level information: Collection of acute and convalescent COVID-19 samples took place in the United States, Italy and Spain. In each case, the material was cDNA or gDNA derived from T cells, B-cell-depleted T cells, or PBMCs.

Original processing notes: Counts of nucleated cells, estimated from reference gene primer amplification, were obtained. Produced via immunoSEQ multiplex PCR; TCRdb's table is partial and in-frame only. From that table come the V and J calls and clone size; the DNA was used to work out D and trimming. The table records 180,000 or so clones, about 88% of them present only once. In germline, CDR1 is SGHKS, CDR2 YYEKEE (reference sequence). V was trimmed by 2 bases and J by 3 bases, leaving 14 bases between them. The CDR3 consists of 15 residues. This rearrangement joins TRBV5-5 to TRBJ1-2; tentatively, D is TRBD1 (6 bases). This receptor was obtained from a woman older than 75 with acute or convalescent COVID-19. What was sequenced was peripheral blood. The CDR3: CASSLDPDRYYGYTF. CDR3 DNA sequence: TGTGCCAGCAGCTTAGACCCGGACAGATACTATGGCTACACCTTC.